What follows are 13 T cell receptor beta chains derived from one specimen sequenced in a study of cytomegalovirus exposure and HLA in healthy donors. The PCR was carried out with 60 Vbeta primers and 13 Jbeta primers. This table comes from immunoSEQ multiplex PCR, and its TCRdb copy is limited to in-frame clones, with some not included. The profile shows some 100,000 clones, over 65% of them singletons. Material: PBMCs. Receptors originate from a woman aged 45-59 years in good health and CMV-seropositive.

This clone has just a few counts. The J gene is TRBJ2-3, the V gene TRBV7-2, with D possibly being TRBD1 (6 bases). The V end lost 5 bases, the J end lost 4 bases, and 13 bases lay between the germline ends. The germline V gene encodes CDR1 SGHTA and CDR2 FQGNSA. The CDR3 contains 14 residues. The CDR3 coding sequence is TGTGCCAGCAGCGTTGGTCCAGGGGCAGATACGCAGTATTTT. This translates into CASSVGPGADTQYF.

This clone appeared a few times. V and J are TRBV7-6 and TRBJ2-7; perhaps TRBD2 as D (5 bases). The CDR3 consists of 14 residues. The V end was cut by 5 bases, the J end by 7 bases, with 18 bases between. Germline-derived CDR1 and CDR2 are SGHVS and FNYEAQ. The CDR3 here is CASSHRTPRSEQYF. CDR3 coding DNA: TGTGCCAGCAGCCATAGGACTCCTAGATCGGAGCAGTACTTC.

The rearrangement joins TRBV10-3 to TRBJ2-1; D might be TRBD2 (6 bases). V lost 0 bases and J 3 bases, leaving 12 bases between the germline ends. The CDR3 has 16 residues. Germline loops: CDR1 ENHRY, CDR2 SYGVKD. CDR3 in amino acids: CAISESLVGGYNEQFF. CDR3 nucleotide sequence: TGTGCCATCAGTGAGTCTCTTGTCGGGGGCTACAATGAGCAGTTCTTC.

The CDR3 region has the DNA TGTGCCAGCAGTCAATCCTACGAGCAGTACTTC. Its translation: CASSQSYEQYF. The chain has TRBV28 and TRBJ2-7; the D is unclear. This CDR3 has 11 residues. V shed 5 bases and J shed 1 base, with 3 bases lying between them. CDR1 and CDR2 from the germline V gene are MDHEN and SYDVKM. The whole variable domain, remainder taken from reference TRBV28 and TRBJ2-7, is DVKVTQSSRYLVKRTGEKVFLECVQDMDHENMFWYRQDPGLGLRLIYFSYDVKMKEKGDIPEGYSVSREKKERFSLILESASTNQTSMYLCASSQSYEQYFGPGTRLTVT.

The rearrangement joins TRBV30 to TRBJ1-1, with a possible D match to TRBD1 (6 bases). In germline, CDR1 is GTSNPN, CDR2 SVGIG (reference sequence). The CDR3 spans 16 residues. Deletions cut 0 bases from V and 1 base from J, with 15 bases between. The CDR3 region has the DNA TGTGCCTGGAGTGTAAACGTGGGGGCCGGGAACACTGAAGCTTTCTTT. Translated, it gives CAWSVNVGAGNTEAFF.

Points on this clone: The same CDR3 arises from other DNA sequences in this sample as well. Here the CDR3 DNA reads TGTGCCAGCAGCGAGAGTGGGACAGCGAACACTGAAGCTTTCTTT. Residues: CASSESGTANTEAFF. The chain links TRBV9 to TRBJ1-1; 7 nucleotides line up with TRBD1. CDR1 SGDLS and CDR2 YYNGEE come from the germline V gene. Trimming cost V 3 bases and J 1 base; bases outside gene matches: 6. The length of the CDR3 is 15 residues.

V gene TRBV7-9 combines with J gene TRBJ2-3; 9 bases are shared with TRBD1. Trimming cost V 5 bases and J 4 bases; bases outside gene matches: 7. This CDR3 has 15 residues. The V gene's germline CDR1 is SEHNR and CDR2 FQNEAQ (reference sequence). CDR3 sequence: CASSVKGQGSDTQYF. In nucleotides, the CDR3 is TGTGCCAGCAGCGTAAAAGGACAGGGGTCAGATACGCAGTATTTT.

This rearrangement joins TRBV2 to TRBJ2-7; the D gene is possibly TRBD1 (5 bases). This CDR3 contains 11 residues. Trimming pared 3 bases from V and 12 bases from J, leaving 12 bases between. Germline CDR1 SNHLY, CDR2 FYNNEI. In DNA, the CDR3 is TGTGCCAGCAGTGATCAGGGCCCGGGGTACTTC. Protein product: CASSDQGPGYF. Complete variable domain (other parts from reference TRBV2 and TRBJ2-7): EPEVTQTPSHQVTQMGQEVILRCVPISNHLYFYWYRQILGQKVEFLVSFYNNEISEKSEIFDDQFSVERPDGSNFTLKIRSTKLEDSAMYFCASSDQGPGYFGPGTRLTVT.

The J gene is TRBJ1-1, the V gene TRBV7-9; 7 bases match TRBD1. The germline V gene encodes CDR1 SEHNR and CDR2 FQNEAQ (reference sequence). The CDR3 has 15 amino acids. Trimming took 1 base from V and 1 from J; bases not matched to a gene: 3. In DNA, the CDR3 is TGTGCCAGCAGCTTAGATGGACAGGCGAACACTGAAGCTTTCTTT. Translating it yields CASSLDGQANTEAFF.

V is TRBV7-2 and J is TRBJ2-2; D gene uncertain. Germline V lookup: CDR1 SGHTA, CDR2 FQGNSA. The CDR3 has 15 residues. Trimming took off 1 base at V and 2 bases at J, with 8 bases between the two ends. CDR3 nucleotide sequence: TGTGCCAGCAGCTTAGAACAGTACAACACCGGGGAGCTGTTTTTT. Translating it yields CASSLEQYNTGELFF.

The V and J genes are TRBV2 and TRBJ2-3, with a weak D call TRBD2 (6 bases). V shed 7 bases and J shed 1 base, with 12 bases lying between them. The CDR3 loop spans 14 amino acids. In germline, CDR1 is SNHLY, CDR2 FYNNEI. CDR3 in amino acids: CASKAGGGTDTQYF. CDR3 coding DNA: TGTGCCAGCAAAGCAGGAGGGGGCACAGATACGCAGTATTTT. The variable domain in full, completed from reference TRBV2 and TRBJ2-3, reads EPEVTQTPSHQVTQMGQEVILRCVPISNHLYFYWYRQILGQKVEFLVSFYNNEISEKSEIFDDQFSVERPDGSNFTLKIRSTKLEDSAMYFCASKAGGGTDTQYFGPGTRLTVL.

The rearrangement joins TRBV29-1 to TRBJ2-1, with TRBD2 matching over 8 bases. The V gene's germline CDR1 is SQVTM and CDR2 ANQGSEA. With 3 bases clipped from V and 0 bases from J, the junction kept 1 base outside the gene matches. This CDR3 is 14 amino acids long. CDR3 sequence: CSVDSGDSYNEQFF. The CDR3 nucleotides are TGCAGCGTTGATAGCGGGGACTCCTACAATGAGCAGTTCTTC.

The CDR3 bases are TGCGCCAGCAGCTTGGCTAGCGGACCTTACAATGAGCAGTTCTTC. Amino acid sequence: CASSLASGPYNEQFF. The chain joins TRBV5-1 to TRBJ2-1; 7 bases are a match to TRBD2. CDR1 SGHRS and CDR2 YFSETQ come from the germline V gene. The CDR3 covers 15 residues. J gave up 4 bases and V 0 bases, and 4 bases lay outside the gene matches.